This T cell receptor (beta chain) was observed in a study of T cell repertoires in cytomegalovirus infection (dated by TCRdb to between 2018 and 2020). Regarding the study in general: Donor HLA type was relevant to the analysis, because carriage of CMV infection together with the matching HLA type was indicated by public TCR beta signatures. On the study overall, not on this receptor specifically: In both this cohort and an independent cohort of 350 or so donors, the cumulative frequency of public TCR beta family members distinguished carriers of CMV infection plus the relevant HLA type. The ex vivo response was dominated by HLA-C-restricted CMV-specific TCR beta clonotypes, and the single most frequent clonotype in two of eight donors was supplied by these HLA-C-restricted clonotypes.

As to this clonotype: The antigen it binds to is not known. Base qualities are not provided; no much larger clone lies one nucleotide away.

CDR1 and CDR2, looked up from the germline V gene (reference sequence), are LNHDA and SQIVND. V and J are truncated by 6 bases and 3 bases respectively, leaving an intervening sequence of 13 bases. CDR3 length: 14 amino acids, cysteine to phenylalanine. Of all the DNA, just the CDR3 is kept, 42 bases in frame from base 1. Sequencing used an Illumina HiSeq 1500. The raw public reads went through TCRdb reprocessing: fastp at Q25, MiXCR clone calling, in-frame beta chains kept. Each CDR3 protein appears once, grouped with its most common genes and DNA. For this sample there are more than 400,000 distinct CDR3 sequences; about 30% appear just once. Less than 15% of the sample rests with the top ten.

The chain couples TRBV19 to TRBJ2-3; the best D guess is TRBD1, with 6 bases matching. Input material: PBMCs. The sequence was obtained from a human donor in good health (CMV status not recorded). Some clones in this sample may be carry-over from other donors' samples. The DNA is TGTGCCAGTAGCCCAATACAGGGTACAGATACGCAGTATTTT. This translates into CASSPIQGTDTQYF. Outside the CDR3, residues come from the reference TRBV19 and TRBJ2-3 proteins, so the full variable domain is: DGGITQSPKYLFRKEGQNVTLSCEQNLNHDAMYWYRQDPGQGLRLIYYSQIVNDFQKGDIAEGYSVSREKKESFPLTVTSAQKNPTAFYLCASSPIQGTDTQYFGPGTRLTVL.